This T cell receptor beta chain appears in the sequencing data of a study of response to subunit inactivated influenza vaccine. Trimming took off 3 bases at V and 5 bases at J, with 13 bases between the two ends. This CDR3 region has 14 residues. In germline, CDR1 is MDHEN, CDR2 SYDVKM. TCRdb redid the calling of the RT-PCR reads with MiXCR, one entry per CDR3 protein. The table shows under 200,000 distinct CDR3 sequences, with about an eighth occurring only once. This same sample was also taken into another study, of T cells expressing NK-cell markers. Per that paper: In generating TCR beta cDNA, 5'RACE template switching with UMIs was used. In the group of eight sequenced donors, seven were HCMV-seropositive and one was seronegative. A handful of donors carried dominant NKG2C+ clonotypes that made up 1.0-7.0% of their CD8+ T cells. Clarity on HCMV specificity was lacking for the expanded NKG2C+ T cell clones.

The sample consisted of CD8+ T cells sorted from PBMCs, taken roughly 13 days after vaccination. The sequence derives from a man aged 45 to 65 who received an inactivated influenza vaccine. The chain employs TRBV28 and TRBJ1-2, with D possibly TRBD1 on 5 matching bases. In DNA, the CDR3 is TGTGCCAGCAGTTTCTATGGGACGAGTTATGGCTACACCTTC. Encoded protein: CASSFYGTSYGYTF.